This entry features one T cell receptor beta chain sequence. Its antigen remains unknown. The germline gives CDR1 LGHDT, CDR2 YNNKEL (reference sequence). This CDR3 is 16 amino acids long. The J segment lost 2 bases and the V segment lost 3 bases, leaving 5 bases of the junction unmatched. The entry originates in a study of CD8 T cells in ankylosing spondylitis. Regarding the study as a whole: Peripheral blood samples showed relatively rare disease-linked clones, and these clones were CD8+. Blood of patients with ankylosing spondylitis appeared to be characterized by a TCR beta motif of 8 or 9 highly homologous variants. Reportedly, disease-linked clones are significantly enriched in ankylosing spondylitis patients' matched synovial fluid.

Making use of molecular barcodes, quantitative 5'-RACE generated TCR beta libraries. From the 5' RACE reads, TCRdb called clonotypes with MiXCR, one entry per CDR3 protein. The table lists more than 300,000 distinct CDR3 sequences, roughly 8% of them singletons, with 13% to 15% in the top ten. The chain recombines TRBV3-1 with TRBJ2-3; 10 bases are shared with TRBD2. What was sequenced was blood, either unsorted or a sorted T cell fraction (not recorded which). The TCR was taken from a male donor with ankylosing spondylitis. CDR3 region: CASSQAGTSDTDTQYF. The DNA for the CDR3 is TGTGCCAGCAGCCAGGCCGGGACTAGCGACACAGATACGCAGTATTTT.